The text below deals with one T cell receptor (beta chain). This entry belongs to a study of cytomegalovirus exposure and HLA in healthy donors. Germline CDR1 MNHEY, CDR2 SMNVEV (reference sequence). Trimming shortened V by 3 bases and J by 0 bases, and 12 bases separated the two germline ends. The CDR3 loop spans 16 amino acids. The protocol was immunoSEQ multiplex PCR, while the TCRdb copy is restricted to in-frame clones and leaves out a portion. The sample includes about 150,000 clones, roughly 91% of them seen just once. The V and J genes are TRBV27 and TRBJ2-4, with D perhaps TRBD1 (5 bases). The specimen was PBMCs. The clonotype was recovered from a young woman in good health and CMV-seropositive. CDR3 nucleotides: TGTGCCAGCAGTTTGATACAGGAAAGAGCCAAAAACATTCAGTACTTC. Protein sequence: CASSLIQERAKNIQYF.